The 8 T cell receptor beta chains given below trace back to one sample, sequenced in a study of blood T cell repertoires in COVID-19. Sequencing was performed with immunoSEQ multiplex PCR; in TCRdb, only in-frame clones are kept and a portion is missing. The sample has 500,000 to 600,000 clones; about 89% are singletons. Sequencing used peripheral blood. All receptors come from a woman in her forties or fifties with COVID-19, enrolled during active disease.

The chain uses TRBV30 and TRBJ2-1, with D possibly TRBD2 on 6 matching bases. This CDR3 contains 12 residues. Germline V gives CDR1 GTSNPN, CDR2 SVGIG (reference sequence). V was clipped by 4 bases and J by 6 bases, with 10 bases between them. CDR3 in amino acids: CAWMEGSNEQFF. The CDR3 nucleotides are TGTGCCTGGATGGAGGGCAGCAATGAGCAGTTCTTC.

The V call is TRBV12-3 or TRBV12-4, the J call TRBJ1-1; 7 bases are a match to TRBD1. Trimming at V came to 3 bases and at J to 12 bases, leaving 7 bases not matched to a gene. This CDR3 region has 12 residues. CDR3 in DNA: TGTGCCAGCAGTTTGCTCGGGACAGTAACTTTCTTT. Amino acids: CASSLLGTVTFF.

V is TRBV29-1 and J is TRBJ1-3; D gene unclear. The CDR3 extends over 13 amino acids. Trimming shortened V by 4 bases and J by 0 bases, and 7 bases separated the two germline ends. Germline CDR1 SQVTM, CDR2 ANQGSEA. The CDR3 loop reads CSVVTDSGNTIYF. As DNA, the CDR3 is TGCAGCGTTGTAACAGACTCTGGAAACACCATATATTTT.

The chain combines TRBV5-1 with TRBJ2-5; 11 nucleotides align to TRBD1. CDR1 is SGHRS, CDR2 YFSETQ, per germline. The junction had 4 bases not matched to a gene; V was cut back by 2 bases and J by 4 bases. This CDR3 is built from 15 residues. As DNA, the CDR3 is TGCGCCAGCAGCTTAAGGACAGGGGGCACAGAGACCCAGTACTTC. Protein product: CASSLRTGGTETQYF.

The V gene is TRBV29-1, the J gene TRBJ1-2; 9 bases are shared with TRBD1. Germline V gene sequence: CDR1 SQVTM, CDR2 ANQGSEA. The CDR3 is made up of 16 amino acids. The junction had 9 bases not matched to a gene; V was cut back by 0 bases and J by 4 bases. The CDR3 nucleotides read TGCAGCGTTGAAGATCGGGACAGGGTCTTCACCTATGGCTACACCTTC. This encodes CSVEDRDRVFTYGYTF.

The rearrangement joins TRBV7-8 to TRBJ1-5, with a tentative D call TRBD1 (6 bases). V lost 4 bases and J 6 bases, leaving 13 bases between the germline ends. The germline V gene encodes CDR1 SGHVS and CDR2 FQNEAQ. The CDR3 runs to 14 residues. For the CDR3, the DNA is TGTGCCAGCAGCTATGGGGGCGGGGGTCAGCCCCAGCATTTT. The encoded protein is CASSYGGGGQPQHF.

The chain combines TRBV19 with TRBJ1-4; D unresolved. This CDR3 contains 14 residues. Trimming stripped 1 base from V and 5 bases from J, with 8 bases between. Per the germline V gene, CDR1 is LNHDA and CDR2 is SQIVND (reference sequence). CDR3 in amino acids: CASSIGGSNEKLFF. As DNA, the CDR3 is TGTGCCAGTAGTATAGGAGGGTCCAATGAAAAACTGTTTTTT. Filled out from reference TRBV19 and TRBJ1-4, the complete variable domain reads DGGITQSPKYLFRKEGQNVTLSCEQNLNHDAMYWYRQDPGQGLRLIYYSQIVNDFQKGDIAEGYSVSREKKESFPLTVTSAQKNPTAFYLCASSIGGSNEKLFFGSGTQLSVL.

The J gene is TRBJ2-6, the V gene TRBV3-1 (or the pseudogene TRBV3-2), with a weak D call TRBD1 (6 bases). Germline V gene data show CDR1 as LGHDT and CDR2 as YNNKEL (reference sequence). The CDR3 loop spans 13 amino acids. V lost 4 bases to trimming and J lost 11 bases, with 12 bases between them. The CDR3 nucleotides read TGTGCCAGCAGCCGGTTTGCAGGGGACGTCCTGACTTTC. It codes for CASSRFAGDVLTF.